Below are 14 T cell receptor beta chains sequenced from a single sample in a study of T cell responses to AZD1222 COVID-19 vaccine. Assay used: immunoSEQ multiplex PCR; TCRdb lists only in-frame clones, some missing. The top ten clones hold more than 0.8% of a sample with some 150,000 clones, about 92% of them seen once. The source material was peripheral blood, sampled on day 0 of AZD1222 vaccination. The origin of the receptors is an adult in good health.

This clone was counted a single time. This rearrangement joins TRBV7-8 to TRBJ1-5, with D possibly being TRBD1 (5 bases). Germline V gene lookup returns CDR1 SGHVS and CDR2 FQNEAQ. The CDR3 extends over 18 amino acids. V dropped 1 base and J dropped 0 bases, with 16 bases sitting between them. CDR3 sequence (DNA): TGTGCCAGCAGCTTAGGGGGCCCCCGCCTTTATAGCAATCAGCCCCAGCATTTT. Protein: CASSLGGPRLYSNQPQHF.

The DNA for the CDR3 is TGCGCCAGCAGCCAAGAGTTTCGCCTTAGCGAGCAGTACTTC. It is translated as CASSQEFRLSEQYF. The V call is TRBV4-1, the J call TRBJ2-7; no clear D. The CDR3 extends over 14 amino acids. The ends were cut back, 0 bases at V and 6 bases at J, with 12 bases in the middle. Germline CDR1 is MGHRA and CDR2 is YSYEKL.

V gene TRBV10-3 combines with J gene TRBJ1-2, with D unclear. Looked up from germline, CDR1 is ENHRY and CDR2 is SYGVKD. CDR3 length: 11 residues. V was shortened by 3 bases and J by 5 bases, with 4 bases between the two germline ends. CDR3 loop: CAISDGYGYTF. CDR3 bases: TGTGCCATCAGTGACGGGTATGGCTACACCTTC.

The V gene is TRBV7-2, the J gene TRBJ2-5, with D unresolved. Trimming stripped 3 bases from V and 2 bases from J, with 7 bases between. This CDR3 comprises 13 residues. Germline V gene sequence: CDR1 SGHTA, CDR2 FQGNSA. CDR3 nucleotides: TGTGCCAGCAGCTTCAACAGACAAGAGACCCAGTACTTC. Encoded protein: CASSFNRQETQYF. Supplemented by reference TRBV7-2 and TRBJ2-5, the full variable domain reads GAGVSQSPSNKVTEKGKDVELRCDPISGHTALYWYRQSLGQGLEFLIYFQGNSAPDKSGLPSDRFSAERTGGSVSTLTIQRTQQEDSAVYLCASSFNRQETQYFGPGTRLLVL.

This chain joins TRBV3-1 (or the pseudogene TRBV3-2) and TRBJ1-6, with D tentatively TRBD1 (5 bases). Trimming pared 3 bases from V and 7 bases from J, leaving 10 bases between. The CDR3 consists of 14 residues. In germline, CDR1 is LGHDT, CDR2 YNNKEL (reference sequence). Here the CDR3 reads CASSQRGRNSPLHF. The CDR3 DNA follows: TGTGCCAGCAGCCAGAGGGGCCGGAATTCACCCCTCCACTTT.

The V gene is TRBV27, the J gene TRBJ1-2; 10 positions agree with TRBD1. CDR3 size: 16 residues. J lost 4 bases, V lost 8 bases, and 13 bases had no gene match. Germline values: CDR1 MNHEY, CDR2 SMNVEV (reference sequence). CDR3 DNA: TGTGCCAGCGGCCTAGGACAGGGGGTCGGTAGCTATGGCTACACCTTC. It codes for CASGLGQGVGSYGYTF.

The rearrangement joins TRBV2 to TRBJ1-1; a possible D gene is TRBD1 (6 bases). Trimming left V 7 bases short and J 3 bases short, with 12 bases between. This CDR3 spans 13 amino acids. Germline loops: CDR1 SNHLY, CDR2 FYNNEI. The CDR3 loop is CASKGEMYTEAFF. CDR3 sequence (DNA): TGTGCCAGCAAGGGGGAAATGTACACTGAAGCTTTCTTT.

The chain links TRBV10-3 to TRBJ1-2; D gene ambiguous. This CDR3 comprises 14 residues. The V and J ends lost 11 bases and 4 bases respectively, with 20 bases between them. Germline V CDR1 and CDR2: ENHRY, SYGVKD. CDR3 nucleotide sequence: TGTGCCGTCACCCCATCCCTCATGTCCTATGGCTACACCTTC. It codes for CAVTPSLMSYGYTF.

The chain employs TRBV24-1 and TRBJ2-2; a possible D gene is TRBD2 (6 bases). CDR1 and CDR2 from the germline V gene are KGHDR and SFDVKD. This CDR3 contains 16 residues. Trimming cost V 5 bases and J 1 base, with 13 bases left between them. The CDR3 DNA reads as TGTGCCACCAGTGCCTGGGGTAGCGGGAACACCGGGGAGCTGTTTTTT. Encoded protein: CATSAWGSGNTGELFF.

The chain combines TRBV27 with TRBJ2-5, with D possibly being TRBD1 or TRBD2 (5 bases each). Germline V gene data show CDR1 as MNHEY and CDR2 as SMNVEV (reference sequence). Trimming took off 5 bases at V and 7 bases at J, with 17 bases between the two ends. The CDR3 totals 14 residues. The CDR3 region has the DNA TGTGCCAGCAGTGACCTCGGGACGTTCGGGACCCAGTACTTC. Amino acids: CASSDLGTFGTQYF.

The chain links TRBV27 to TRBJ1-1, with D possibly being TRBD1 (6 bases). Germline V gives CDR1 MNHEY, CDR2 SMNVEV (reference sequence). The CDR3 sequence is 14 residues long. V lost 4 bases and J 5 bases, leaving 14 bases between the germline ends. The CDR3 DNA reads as TGTGCCAGCAGTTCCCCAGGGGAGGGAACTGAAGCTTTCTTT. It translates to CASSSPGEGTEAFF.

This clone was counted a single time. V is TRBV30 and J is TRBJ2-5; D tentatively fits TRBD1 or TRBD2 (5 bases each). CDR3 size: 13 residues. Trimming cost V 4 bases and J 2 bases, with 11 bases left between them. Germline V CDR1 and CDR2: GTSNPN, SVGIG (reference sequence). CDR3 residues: CAWNRRSQETQYF. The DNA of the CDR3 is TGTGCCTGGAACAGGAGGTCGCAAGAGACCCAGTACTTC.

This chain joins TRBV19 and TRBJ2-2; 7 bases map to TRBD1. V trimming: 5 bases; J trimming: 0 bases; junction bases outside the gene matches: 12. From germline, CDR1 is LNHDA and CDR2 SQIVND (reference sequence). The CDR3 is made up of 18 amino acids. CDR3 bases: TGTGCCAGTAGTCTGCGAACGCGGACAGGACCGAACACCGGGGAGCTGTTTTTT. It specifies CASSLRTRTGPNTGELFF.

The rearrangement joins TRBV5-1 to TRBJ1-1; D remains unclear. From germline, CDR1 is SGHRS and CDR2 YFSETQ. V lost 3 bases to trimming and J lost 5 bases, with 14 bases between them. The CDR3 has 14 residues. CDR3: CASSSLGGLTEAFF. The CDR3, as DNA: TGCGCCAGCAGCTCTTTGGGTGGTTTGACTGAAGCTTTCTTT.